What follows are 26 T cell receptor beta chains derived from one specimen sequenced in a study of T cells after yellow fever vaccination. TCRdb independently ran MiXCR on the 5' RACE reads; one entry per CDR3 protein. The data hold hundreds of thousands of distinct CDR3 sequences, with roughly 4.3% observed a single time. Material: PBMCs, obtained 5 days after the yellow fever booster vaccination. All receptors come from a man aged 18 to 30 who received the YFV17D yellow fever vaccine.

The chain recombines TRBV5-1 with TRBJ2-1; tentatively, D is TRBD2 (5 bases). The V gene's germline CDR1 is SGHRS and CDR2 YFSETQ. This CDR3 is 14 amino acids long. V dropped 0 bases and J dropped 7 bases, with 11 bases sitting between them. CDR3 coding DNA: TGCGCCAGCAGCTTGGCATCCCCGGGGAATGAGCAGTTCTTC. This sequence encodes CASSLASPGNEQFF.

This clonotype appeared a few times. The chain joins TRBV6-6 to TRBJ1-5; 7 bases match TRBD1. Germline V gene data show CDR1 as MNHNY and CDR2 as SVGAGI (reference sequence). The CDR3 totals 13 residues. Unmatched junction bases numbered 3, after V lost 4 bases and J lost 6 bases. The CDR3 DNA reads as TGTGCCAGCAGTTCCTACAGGGGTCAGCCCCAGCATTTT. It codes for CASSSYRGQPQHF.

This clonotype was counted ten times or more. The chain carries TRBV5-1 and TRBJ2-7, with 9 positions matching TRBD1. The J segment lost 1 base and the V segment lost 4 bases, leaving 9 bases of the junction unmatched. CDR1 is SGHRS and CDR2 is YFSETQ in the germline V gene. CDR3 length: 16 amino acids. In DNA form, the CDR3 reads TGCGCCAGCAGCCAGGGTACAGGGGGCGCGTCCTACGAGCAGTACGTC. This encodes CASSQGTGGASYEQYV.

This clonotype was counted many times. CDR3 nucleotide sequence: TGTGCCAGCAGCCCACGGCTAGGGTACAATGAGCAGTTCTTC. Translated: CASSPRLGYNEQFF. The rearrangement joins TRBV11-2 to TRBJ2-1, with no clear D. CDR1 SGHAT and CDR2 FQNNGV come from the germline V gene. The length of the CDR3 is 14 residues. V was clipped by 5 bases and J by 4 bases, with 12 bases between them.

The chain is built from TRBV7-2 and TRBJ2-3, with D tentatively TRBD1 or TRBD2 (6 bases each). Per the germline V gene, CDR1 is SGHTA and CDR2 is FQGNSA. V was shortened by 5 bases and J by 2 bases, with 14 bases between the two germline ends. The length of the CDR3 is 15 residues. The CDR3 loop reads CASSQRSGATDTQYF. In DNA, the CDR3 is TGTGCCAGCAGCCAGAGATCGGGGGCCACAGATACGCAGTATTTT.

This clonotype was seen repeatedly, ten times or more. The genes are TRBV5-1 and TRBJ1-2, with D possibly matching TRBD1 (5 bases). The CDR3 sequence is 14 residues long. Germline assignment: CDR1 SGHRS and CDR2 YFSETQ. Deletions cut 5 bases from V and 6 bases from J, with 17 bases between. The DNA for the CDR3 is TGCGCCAGCAGGCCGGACTCAGGGACCGATGGCTACACCTTC. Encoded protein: CASRPDSGTDGYTF.

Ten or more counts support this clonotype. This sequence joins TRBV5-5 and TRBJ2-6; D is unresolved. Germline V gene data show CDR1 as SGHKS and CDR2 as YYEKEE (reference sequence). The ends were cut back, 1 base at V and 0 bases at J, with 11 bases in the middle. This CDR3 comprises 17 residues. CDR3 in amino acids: CASSLYRSYSGANVLTF. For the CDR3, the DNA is TGTGCCAGCAGCTTGTACCGGTCATACTCTGGGGCCAACGTCCTGACTTTC.

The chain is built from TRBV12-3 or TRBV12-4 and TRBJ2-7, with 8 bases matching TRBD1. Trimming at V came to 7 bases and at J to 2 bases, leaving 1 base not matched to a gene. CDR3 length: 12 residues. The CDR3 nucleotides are TGTGCCAGCAAGGGACAGGCCTACGAGCAGTACTTC. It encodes CASKGQAYEQYF.

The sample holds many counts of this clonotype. The CDR3 DNA reads as TGTGCCAGCAGTTACTCGGGGAAGTTCCGAGATACGCAGTATTTT. It translates to CASSYSGKFRDTQYF. The chain employs TRBV6-5 and TRBJ2-3; D is unclear. The CDR3 covers 15 residues. Germline values: CDR1 MNHEY, CDR2 SVGAGI. V lost 0 bases, J lost 5 bases, and 12 bases lay in between.

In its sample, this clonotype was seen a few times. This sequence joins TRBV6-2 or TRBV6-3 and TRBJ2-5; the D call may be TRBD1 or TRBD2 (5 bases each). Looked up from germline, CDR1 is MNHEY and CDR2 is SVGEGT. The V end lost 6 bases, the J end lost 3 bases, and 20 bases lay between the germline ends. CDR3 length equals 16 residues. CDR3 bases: TGTGCCAGCAGGCCCCATTCCGGGGACCTAGAAGAGACCCAGTACTTC. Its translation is CASRPHSGDLEETQYF.

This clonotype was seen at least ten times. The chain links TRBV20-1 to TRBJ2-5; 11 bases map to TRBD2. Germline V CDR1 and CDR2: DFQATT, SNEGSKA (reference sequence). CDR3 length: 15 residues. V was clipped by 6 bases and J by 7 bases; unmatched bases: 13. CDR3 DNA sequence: TGCAGTGCGCCTCTAGCGGGGGGCCCCCCGGGGACCCAGTACTTC. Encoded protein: CSAPLAGGPPGTQYF.

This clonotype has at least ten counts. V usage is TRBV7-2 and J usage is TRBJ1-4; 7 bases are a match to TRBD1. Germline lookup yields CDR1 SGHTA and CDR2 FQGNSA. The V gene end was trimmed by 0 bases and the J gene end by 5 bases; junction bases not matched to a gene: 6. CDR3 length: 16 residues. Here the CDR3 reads CASSLAPGQYNEKLFF. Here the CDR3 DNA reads TGTGCCAGCAGCTTAGCGCCGGGACAGTACAATGAAAAACTGTTTTTT.

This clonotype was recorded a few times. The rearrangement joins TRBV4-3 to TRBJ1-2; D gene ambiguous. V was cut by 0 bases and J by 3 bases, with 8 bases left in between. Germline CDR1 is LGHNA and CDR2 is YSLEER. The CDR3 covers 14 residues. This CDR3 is CASSQDRTYYGYTF. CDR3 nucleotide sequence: TGCGCCAGCAGCCAAGACAGGACGTACTATGGCTACACCTTC.

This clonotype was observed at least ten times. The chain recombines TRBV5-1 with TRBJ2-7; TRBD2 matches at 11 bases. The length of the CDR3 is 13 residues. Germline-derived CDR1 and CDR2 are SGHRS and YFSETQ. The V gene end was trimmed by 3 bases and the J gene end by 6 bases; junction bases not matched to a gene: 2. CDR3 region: CASSSGTSGEQYF. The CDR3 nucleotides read TGCGCCAGCAGCTCCGGGACTAGCGGCGAGCAGTACTTC.

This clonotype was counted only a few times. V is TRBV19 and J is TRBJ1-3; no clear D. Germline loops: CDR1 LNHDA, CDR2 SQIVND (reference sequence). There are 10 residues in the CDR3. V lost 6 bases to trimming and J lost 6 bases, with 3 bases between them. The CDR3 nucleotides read TGTGCCAGTAGCTCAAACACCATATATTTT. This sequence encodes CASSSNTIYF.

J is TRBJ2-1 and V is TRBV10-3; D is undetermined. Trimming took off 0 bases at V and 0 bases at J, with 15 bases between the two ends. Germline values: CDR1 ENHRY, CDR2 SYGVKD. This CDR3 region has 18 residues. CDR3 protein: CAISESVAVEISYNEQFF. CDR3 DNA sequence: TGTGCCATCAGTGAGTCGGTGGCAGTCGAAATCTCCTACAATGAGCAGTTCTTC.

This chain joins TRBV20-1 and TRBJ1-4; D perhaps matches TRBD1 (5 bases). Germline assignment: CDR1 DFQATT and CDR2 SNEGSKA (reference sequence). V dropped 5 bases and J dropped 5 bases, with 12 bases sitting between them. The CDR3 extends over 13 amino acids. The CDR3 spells CSALGTSNEKLFF. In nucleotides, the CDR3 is TGCAGTGCTCTTGGGACCTCCAATGAAAAACTGTTTTTT.

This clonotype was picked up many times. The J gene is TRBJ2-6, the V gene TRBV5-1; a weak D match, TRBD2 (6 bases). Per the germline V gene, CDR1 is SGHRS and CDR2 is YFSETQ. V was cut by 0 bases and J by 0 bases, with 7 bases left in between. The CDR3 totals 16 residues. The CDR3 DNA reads TGCGCCAGCAGCTTGGTCGGGAGCTCTGGGGCCAACGTCCTGACTTTC. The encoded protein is CASSLVGSSGANVLTF. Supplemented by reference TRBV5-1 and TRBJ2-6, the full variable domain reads KAGVTQTPRYLIKTRGQQVTLSCSPISGHRSVSWYQQTPGQGLQFLFEYFSETQRNKGNFPGRFSGRQFSNSRSEMNVSTLELGDSALYLCASSLVGSSGANVLTFGAGSRLTVL.

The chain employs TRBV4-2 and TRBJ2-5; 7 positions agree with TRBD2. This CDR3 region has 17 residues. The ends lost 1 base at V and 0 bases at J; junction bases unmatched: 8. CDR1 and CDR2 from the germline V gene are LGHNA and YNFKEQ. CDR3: CASSQAGAGRYQETQYF. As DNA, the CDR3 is TGTGCCAGCAGCCAAGCTGGAGCGGGGCGGTACCAAGAGACCCAGTACTTC.

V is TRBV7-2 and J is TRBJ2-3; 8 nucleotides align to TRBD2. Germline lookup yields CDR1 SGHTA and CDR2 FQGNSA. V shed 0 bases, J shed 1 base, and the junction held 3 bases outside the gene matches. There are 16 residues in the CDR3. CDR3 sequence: CASSLAGSGGTDTQYF. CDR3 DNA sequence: TGTGCCAGCAGCTTAGCGGGTAGCGGGGGCACAGATACGCAGTATTTT.

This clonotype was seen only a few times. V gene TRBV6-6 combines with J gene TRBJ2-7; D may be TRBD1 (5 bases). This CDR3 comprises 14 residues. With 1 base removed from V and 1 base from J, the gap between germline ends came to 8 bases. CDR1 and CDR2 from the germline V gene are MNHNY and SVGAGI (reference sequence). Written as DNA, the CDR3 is TGTGCCAGCAGTTACTGGCCAGGGTCCTACGAGCAGTACTTC. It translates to CASSYWPGSYEQYF.

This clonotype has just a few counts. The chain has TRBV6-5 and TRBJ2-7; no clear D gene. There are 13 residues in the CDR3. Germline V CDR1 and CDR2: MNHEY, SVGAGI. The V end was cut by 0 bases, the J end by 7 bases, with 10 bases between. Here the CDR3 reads CASSYSRAEEQYV. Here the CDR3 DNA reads TGTGCCAGCAGTTACTCTCGGGCGGAAGAGCAGTACGTC.

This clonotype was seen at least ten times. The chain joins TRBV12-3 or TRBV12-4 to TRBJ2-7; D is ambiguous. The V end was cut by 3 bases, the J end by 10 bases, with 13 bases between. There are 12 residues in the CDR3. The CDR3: CASSLPGREQYF. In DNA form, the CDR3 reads TGTGCCAGCAGTTTGCCCGGAAGAGAACAGTACTTC.

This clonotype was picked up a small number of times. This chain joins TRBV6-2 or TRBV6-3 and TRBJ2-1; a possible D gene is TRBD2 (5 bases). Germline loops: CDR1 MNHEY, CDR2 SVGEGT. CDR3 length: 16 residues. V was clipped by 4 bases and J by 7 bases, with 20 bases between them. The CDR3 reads CASSFLGVRTYNEQFF. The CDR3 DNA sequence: TGTGCCAGCAGTTTTCTCGGGGTTAGGACTTATAATGAGCAGTTCTTC.

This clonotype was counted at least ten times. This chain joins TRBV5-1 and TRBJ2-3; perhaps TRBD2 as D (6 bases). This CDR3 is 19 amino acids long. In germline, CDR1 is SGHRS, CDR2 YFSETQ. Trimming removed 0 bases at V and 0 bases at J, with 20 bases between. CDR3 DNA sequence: TGCGCCAGCAGCTTGGTGGCTAGCGACCCCCCCCCTAGCACAGATACGCAGTATTTT. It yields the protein CASSLVASDPPPSTDTQYF.

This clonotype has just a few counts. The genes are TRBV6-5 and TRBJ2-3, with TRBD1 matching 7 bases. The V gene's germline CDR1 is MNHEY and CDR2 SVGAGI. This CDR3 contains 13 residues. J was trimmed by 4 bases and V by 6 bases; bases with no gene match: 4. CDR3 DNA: TGTGCCAGCAGGACACAGGGGCCAGATACGCAGTATTTT. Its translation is CASRTQGPDTQYF.